Listed below are T cell receptor beta chains from one sample, sequenced in a study of blood T cell dynamics during melanoma immunotherapy. Data came from immunoSEQ multiplex PCR; TCRdb stores just in-frame clones and leaves some out. The sample consists of 7,000 or so clones, 80% to 85% of them appearing once. This sample comprised blood, obtained from a patient treated with checkpoint blockade. All receptors derive from a human donor with melanoma. Some clones in this sample may be carry-over from other donors' samples. The CDR3 runs from the conserved cysteine through the conserved F or W. D genes are given only for firm matches.

j_gene: TRBJ2-3; d_gene: TRBD2; v_gene: TRBV11-3; CDR3aa: CASMVRRGGTDTQYF
j_gene: TRBJ2-7; d_gene: TRBD1; v_gene: TRBV28; CDR3aa: CASSPTGDGTYEQYF
j_gene: TRBJ2-1; d_gene: TRBD2; v_gene: TRBV2; CDR3aa: CASSLERESNEQFF
j_gene: TRBJ2-2; d_gene: .; v_gene: TRBV19; CDR3aa: CASSMTGLNTGELFF
j_gene: TRBJ1-2; d_gene: .; v_gene: TRBV6-1; CDR3aa: CASRARGLGYTF
j_gene: TRBJ2-3; d_gene: .; v_gene: TRBV18; CDR3aa: CASSPYRDTDTQYF
j_gene: TRBJ1-1; d_gene: .; v_gene: TRBV4-2; CDR3aa: CASSQAPGSTEAFF
j_gene: TRBJ1-2; d_gene: TRBD1; v_gene: TRBV30; CDR3aa: CAWSTGLGYTF
j_gene: TRBJ2-5; d_gene: TRBD2; v_gene: TRBV28; CDR3aa: CASSLSSGGQKTQYF
j_gene: TRBJ2-7; d_gene: .; v_gene: TRBV7-9; CDR3aa: CASSLVRGGGEQYF
j_gene: TRBJ1-3; d_gene: .; v_gene: TRBV7-9; CDR3aa: CASSLEGNTIYF
j_gene: TRBJ1-1; d_gene: .; v_gene: TRBV19; CDR3aa: CASSPQGVENTEAFF
j_gene: TRBJ2-7; d_gene: TRBD1; v_gene: TRBV5-6; CDR3aa: CASSLKDRNYEQYF
j_gene: TRBJ2-1; d_gene: TRBD2; v_gene: TRBV9; CDR3aa: CASSVGWGAGTSEQFF
j_gene: .; d_gene: .; v_gene: TRBV11-2; CDR3aa: CASSLRGESSYEQYF
j_gene: TRBJ1-1; d_gene: .; v_gene: TRBV2; CDR3aa: CASSPGFHRNTEAFF
j_gene: TRBJ1-4; d_gene: TRBD1; v_gene: TRBV11-2; CDR3aa: CASSTSATGATNEKLFF
j_gene: TRBJ2-7; d_gene: .; v_gene: TRBV7-8; CDR3aa: CASSLGGSWHEQYF
j_gene: TRBJ2-1; d_gene: TRBD2; v_gene: TRBV7-2; CDR3aa: CASSLASGRNEQFF
j_gene: TRBJ1-6; d_gene: .; v_gene: TRBV6-5; CDR3aa: CASSYLGDPYNSPLHF
j_gene: TRBJ2-3; d_gene: TRBD1; v_gene: TRBV6-5; CDR3aa: CASSGTGGTDTQYF
j_gene: TRBJ2-7; d_gene: TRBD1; v_gene: TRBV12-5; CDR3aa: CASGLVRNRGITYEQYF
j_gene: TRBJ2-1; d_gene: TRBD1; v_gene: TRBV4-2; CDR3aa: CASSQPGQGSRQFF